These T cell receptor beta chains were read from a single sample in a study of shared clonotypes between healthy human individuals. Some clones are missing from TCRdb's copy, which holds only in-frame ones; the method was immunoSEQ multiplex PCR. The data contain over a million clones, approximately 80% of them seen just once; the ten biggest clones take up 0.61%. The sample comprised memory CD4+ T cells from PBMCs. All receptors come from a man younger than 30 in good health. Some clones in this sample may be carry-over from other donors' samples. Both conserved end residues are part of each CDR3. Each record gives: J gene, V gene, D gene, clone size, CDR3 protein, CDR3 DNA. The D gene is left open where the match is weak. Only some rows state a clone size, as once, few, many or a class for expanded clones.

j_call: TRBJ2-1; v_call: TRBV10-1; d_call: NA; clone_size: NA; cdr3_aa: CASSDPNNEQFF; cdr3_nt: TGCGCCAGCAGTGACCCAAACAATGAGCAGTTCTTC
j_call: TRBJ2-7; v_call: TRBV30; d_call: NA; clone_size: once; cdr3_aa: CAWSKELSETYEQYF; cdr3_nt: TGTGCCTGGAGTAAAGAACTAAGCGAAACCTACGAGCAGTACTTC
j_call: TRBJ1-6; v_call: TRBV5-1; d_call: TRBD1; clone_size: NA; cdr3_aa: CASSITPGTDNSPLHF; cdr3_nt: TGCGCCAGCAGCATTACCCCCGGGACAGATAATTCACCCCTCCACTTT
j_call: TRBJ1-4; v_call: TRBV13; d_call: TRBD1; clone_size: NA; cdr3_aa: CASSSNRGTNEKLFF; cdr3_nt: TGTGCCAGCAGCAGCAACAGGGGTACTAATGAAAAACTGTTTTTT
j_call: TRBJ2-7; v_call: TRBV7-8; d_call: TRBD1; clone_size: NA; cdr3_aa: CASSLDRGNEQYF; cdr3_nt: TGTGCCAGCAGCTTAGACAGGGGCAACGAGCAGTACTTC
j_call: TRBJ2-5; v_call: TRBV6-5; d_call: NA; clone_size: many; cdr3_aa: CASSYYSGQETQYF; cdr3_nt: TGTGCCAGCAGTTACTACAGTGGCCAAGAGACCCAGTACTTC
j_call: TRBJ2-7; v_call: TRBV2; d_call: NA; clone_size: few; cdr3_aa: CASSVSGKSYEQYF; cdr3_nt: TGTGCCAGCAGTGTGTCCGGGAAGTCCTACGAGCAGTACTTC
j_call: TRBJ1-1; v_call: TRBV7-2; d_call: NA; clone_size: NA; cdr3_aa: CASRSRREGGTEAFF; cdr3_nt: TGTGCCAGCAGGAGCCGGCGGGAGGGTGGGACTGAAGCTTTCTTT
j_call: TRBJ1-4; v_call: TRBV2; d_call: TRBD1; clone_size: NA; cdr3_aa: CASSEQGAYEKLFF; cdr3_nt: TGTGCCAGCAGTGAACAGGGGGCGTATGAAAAACTGTTTTTT
j_call: TRBJ1-4; v_call: TRBV6-1; d_call: NA; clone_size: NA; cdr3_aa: CASSEARARGGIHEKLFF; cdr3_nt: TGTGCCAGCAGTGAAGCGAGAGCACGAGGGGGGATCCATGAAAAACTGTTTTTT
j_call: TRBJ2-1; v_call: TRBV5-1; d_call: NA; clone_size: NA; cdr3_aa: CASSLAEGIGRDEFF; cdr3_nt: TGCGCCAGCAGCTTGGCCGAGGGAATCGGAAGGGATGAATTCTTC
j_call: TRBJ2-2; v_call: TRBV5-1; d_call: NA; clone_size: once; cdr3_aa: CASSLDFPGDNTGELFF; cdr3_nt: TGCGCCAGCAGCTTGGATTTCCCAGGAGATAACACCGGGGAGCTGTTTTTT
j_call: TRBJ2-7; v_call: TRBV19; d_call: TRBD1; clone_size: NA; cdr3_aa: CASSRGGTGGLDEQYF; cdr3_nt: TGTGCCAGTAGTCGAGGGGGGACAGGGGGCCTTGACGAGCAGTACTTC
j_call: TRBJ1-2; v_call: TRBV30; d_call: NA; clone_size: NA; cdr3_aa: CAWSVSWGKNGYTF; cdr3_nt: TGTGCCTGGAGTGTATCGTGGGGTAAAAATGGCTACACCTTC
j_call: TRBJ1-2; v_call: TRBV30; d_call: NA; clone_size: many; cdr3_aa: CAWSTGDGNYGYTF; cdr3_nt: TGTGCCTGGAGTACGGGAGATGGGAACTATGGCTACACCTTC
j_call: TRBJ1-5; v_call: TRBV4-1; d_call: NA; clone_size: few; cdr3_aa: CASSQDGTVRTQPQHF; cdr3_nt: TGCGCCAGCAGCCAAGACGGTACTGTTCGGACCCAGCCCCAGCATTTT
j_call: TRBJ2-7; v_call: TRBV6-1; d_call: TRBD1; clone_size: NA; cdr3_aa: CASSEPGQGSSYEQYF; cdr3_nt: TGTGCCAGCAGTGAACCGGGACAGGGAAGCTCCTACGAGCAGTACTTC
j_call: TRBJ1-1; v_call: TRBV7-2; d_call: NA; clone_size: NA; cdr3_aa: CASSWRGGAFF; cdr3_nt: TGTGCCAGCAGCTGGAGGGGTGGAGCTTTCTTT
j_call: TRBJ2-5; v_call: TRBV7-6; d_call: NA; clone_size: many; cdr3_aa: CASSLDPETQYF; cdr3_nt: TGTGCCAGCAGCTTAGACCCAGAGACCCAGTACTTC
j_call: TRBJ2-7; v_call: TRBV18; d_call: NA; clone_size: NA; cdr3_aa: CASSLTQGSYEQYF; cdr3_nt: TGTGCCAGCTCACTCACCCAGGGCTCCTACGAGCAGTACTTC
j_call: TRBJ1-6; v_call: TRBV2; d_call: TRBD1; clone_size: NA; cdr3_aa: CASNRRTGDNSPLHF; cdr3_nt: TGTGCCAGCAACCGCCGGACAGGGGATAATTCACCCCTCCACTTT
j_call: TRBJ2-6; v_call: TRBV27; d_call: TRBD1; clone_size: NA; cdr3_aa: CASSMDRSGANVLTF; cdr3_nt: TGTGCCAGCAGTATGGACAGGTCTGGGGCCAACGTCCTGACTTTC
j_call: TRBJ2-1; v_call: TRBV7-6; d_call: TRBD1; clone_size: NA; cdr3_aa: CASSRDRGSSYNEQFF; cdr3_nt: TGTGCCAGCAGCCGGGACAGGGGGAGCTCCTACAATGAGCAGTTCTTC
j_call: TRBJ1-2; v_call: TRBV7-3; d_call: NA; clone_size: NA; cdr3_aa: CASSIQGGGYTF; cdr3_nt: TGTGCCAGCAGCATACAGGGTGGCGGCTACACCTTC
j_call: TRBJ1-1; v_call: TRBV28; d_call: TRBD1; clone_size: few; cdr3_aa: CASRTGDMNTEAFF; cdr3_nt: TGTGCCAGCAGGACAGGGGACATGAACACTGAAGCTTTCTTT
j_call: TRBJ2-1; v_call: TRBV11-2; d_call: TRBD2; clone_size: few; cdr3_aa: CASSRGSSYNEQFF; cdr3_nt: TGTGCCAGCAGCCGCGGGAGCTCCTACAATGAGCAGTTCTTC
j_call: TRBJ2-2; v_call: TRBV6-1; d_call: NA; clone_size: NA; cdr3_aa: CASSRGPGELFF; cdr3_nt: TGTGCCAGCAGTCGGGGTCCCGGGGAGCTGTTTTTT
j_call: TRBJ2-7; v_call: TRBV5-1; d_call: NA; clone_size: NA; cdr3_aa: CASSLTGPQNPYEQYF; cdr3_nt: TGCGCCAGCAGCTTAACAGGGCCGCAAAATCCCTACGAGCAGTACTTC
j_call: TRBJ2-1; v_call: TRBV5-1; d_call: TRBD1; clone_size: NA; cdr3_aa: CASSRGRDEQFF; cdr3_nt: TGCGCCAGCTCCAGGGGGAGAGATGAGCAGTTCTTC
j_call: TRBJ2-1; v_call: TRBV15; d_call: NA; clone_size: NA; cdr3_aa: CATSGALGAADEQFF; cdr3_nt: TGTGCCACCAGCGGAGCCTTGGGGGCCGCAGATGAGCAGTTCTTC
j_call: TRBJ1-1; v_call: TRBV19; d_call: NA; clone_size: NA; cdr3_aa: CATTLGVNTEAFF; cdr3_nt: TGTGCCACCACCTTAGGGGTAAACACTGAAGCTTTCTTT
j_call: TRBJ2-3; v_call: TRBV2; d_call: TRBD2; clone_size: NA; cdr3_aa: CASSGTSGASTDTQYF; cdr3_nt: TGTGCCAGCAGTGGGACTAGCGGGGCTAGCACAGATACGCAGTATTTT
j_call: TRBJ2-1; v_call: TRBV27; d_call: TRBD2; clone_size: NA; cdr3_aa: CASSSEGLAVSWGLDNEQFF; cdr3_nt: TGTGCCAGCAGTTCCGAGGGGCTAGCGGTCTCCTGGGGCCTCGACAATGAGCAGTTCTTC
j_call: TRBJ2-5; v_call: TRBV2; d_call: TRBD2; clone_size: many; cdr3_aa: CASSGFSGRAQETQYF; cdr3_nt: TGTGCCAGCAGTGGGTTTAGCGGGAGGGCCCAGGAGACCCAGTACTTC
j_call: TRBJ2-1; v_call: TRBV2; d_call: TRBD2; clone_size: once; cdr3_aa: CASRVAGVNNEQFF; cdr3_nt: TGTGCCAGCAGGGTAGCGGGAGTGAACAATGAGCAGTTCTTC
j_call: TRBJ1-5; v_call: TRBV18; d_call: NA; clone_size: NA; cdr3_aa: CASSPDPGHNQPQHF; cdr3_nt: TGTGCCAGCTCACCTGACCCGGGCCACAATCAGCCCCAGCATTTT
j_call: TRBJ2-7; v_call: TRBV28; d_call: TRBD1; clone_size: NA; cdr3_aa: CASSLPDRGPYEQYF; cdr3_nt: TGTGCCAGCAGTTTACCTGACAGGGGGCCCTACGAGCAGTACTTC
j_call: TRBJ2-7; v_call: TRBV11-2; d_call: NA; clone_size: NA; cdr3_aa: CASSQGGSGVSYEQYF; cdr3_nt: TGTGCCAGCAGCCAGGGGGGTAGCGGGGTATCCTACGAGCAGTACTTC
j_call: TRBJ2-2; v_call: TRBV7-8; d_call: NA; clone_size: NA; cdr3_aa: CASSLALASGGELFF; cdr3_nt: TGTGCCAGCAGCTTAGCATTGGCGTCAGGCGGGGAGCTGTTTTTT
j_call: TRBJ2-1; v_call: TRBV27; d_call: NA; clone_size: NA; cdr3_aa: CASSLDRGYNEQFF; cdr3_nt: TGTGCCAGCAGTTTGGACCGGGGGTACAATGAGCAGTTCTTC
j_call: TRBJ2-6; v_call: TRBV2; d_call: NA; clone_size: NA; cdr3_aa: CASSNYVSSSGANVLTF; cdr3_nt: TGTGCCAGCAGCAATTACGTCAGCAGTTCTGGGGCCAACGTCCTGACTTTC
j_call: TRBJ2-5; v_call: TRBV7-2; d_call: TRBD2; clone_size: NA; cdr3_aa: CASSFNAGGSHGETQYF; cdr3_nt: TGTGCCAGCAGCTTTAACGCGGGAGGGTCCCATGGGGAGACCCAGTACTTC
j_call: TRBJ2-7; v_call: TRBV10-1; d_call: NA; clone_size: NA; cdr3_aa: CASSEYWDGYEQYF; cdr3_nt: TGCGCCAGCAGTGAGTACTGGGACGGCTACGAGCAGTACTTC
j_call: TRBJ1-5; v_call: TRBV18; d_call: NA; clone_size: NA; cdr3_aa: CASSPDRVDQPQHF; cdr3_nt: TGTGCCAGCTCCCCCGACAGAGTTGATCAGCCCCAGCATTTT
j_call: TRBJ2-3; v_call: TRBV4-1; d_call: TRBD2; clone_size: few; cdr3_aa: CASSQLAGGTDTQYF; cdr3_nt: TGCGCCAGCAGCCAACTAGCGGGAGGCACAGATACGCAGTATTTT
j_call: TRBJ2-3; v_call: TRBV29-1; d_call: TRBD1; clone_size: NA; cdr3_aa: CSSALEQGSDTQYF; cdr3_nt: TGCAGCTCGGCACTTGAACAGGGGTCAGATACGCAGTATTTT
j_call: TRBJ2-7; v_call: TRBV4-1; d_call: TRBD2; clone_size: NA; cdr3_aa: CASSRLAAFSAEQYF; cdr3_nt: TGCGCCAGCAGCCGCCTAGCGGCCTTTTCCGCCGAGCAGTACTTC
j_call: TRBJ2-7; v_call: TRBV29-1; d_call: NA; clone_size: many; cdr3_aa: CSVDGRGIAEQYF; cdr3_nt: TGCAGCGTTGATGGCAGGGGCATAGCCGAGCAGTACTTC
j_call: TRBJ2-1; v_call: TRBV2; d_call: TRBD2; clone_size: NA; cdr3_aa: CASSWTSSNNEQFF; cdr3_nt: TGTGCCAGCTCCTGGACTAGCAGTAACAATGAGCAGTTCTTC
j_call: TRBJ1-2; v_call: TRBV5-4; d_call: NA; clone_size: NA; cdr3_aa: CASNTNAGPIYGYTF; cdr3_nt: TGTGCCAGCAACACGAATGCCGGGCCGATTTATGGCTACACCTTC
j_call: TRBJ2-5; v_call: TRBV6-1; d_call: NA; clone_size: few; cdr3_aa: CASSLEGWEETQYF; cdr3_nt: TGTGCCAGCAGTCTAGAGGGATGGGAAGAGACCCAGTACTTC
j_call: TRBJ2-5; v_call: TRBV5-1; d_call: TRBD1; clone_size: NA; cdr3_aa: CASSSLGTDQETQYF; cdr3_nt: TGCGCCAGCAGCTCCCTCGGGACAGACCAAGAGACCCAGTACTTC
j_call: TRBJ1-2; v_call: TRBV28; d_call: TRBD1; clone_size: NA; cdr3_aa: CASRGIIRDRLYGYTF; cdr3_nt: TGTGCCAGCAGAGGGATCATTCGGGACAGACTATATGGCTACACCTTC
j_call: TRBJ2-6; v_call: TRBV5-4; d_call: NA; clone_size: once; cdr3_aa: CASSTTGSGANVLTF; cdr3_nt: TGTGCCAGCAGCACCACAGGCTCTGGGGCCAACGTCCTGACTTTC
j_call: TRBJ1-3; v_call: TRBV7-2; d_call: NA; clone_size: NA; cdr3_aa: CASSSQQGSGNTIYF; cdr3_nt: TGTGCCAGCAGCTCCCAGCAGGGCTCTGGAAACACCATATATTTT
j_call: TRBJ2-7; v_call: TRBV6-5; d_call: NA; clone_size: NA; cdr3_aa: CASSDTSYEQYF; cdr3_nt: TGTGCCAGCAGTGATACTAGTTACGAGCAGTACTTC
j_call: TRBJ2-2; v_call: TRBV29-1; d_call: TRBD1; clone_size: NA; cdr3_aa: CSVGQGADTGELFF; cdr3_nt: TGCAGCGTTGGACAGGGGGCGGACACCGGGGAGCTGTTTTTT
j_call: TRBJ2-5; v_call: TRBV19; d_call: NA; clone_size: NA; cdr3_aa: CASSSGGVGETQYF; cdr3_nt: TGTGCCAGTAGTTCGGGGGGCGTCGGGGAGACCCAGTACTTC
j_call: TRBJ2-5; v_call: TRBV19; d_call: NA; clone_size: NA; cdr3_aa: CASSSLWGETQYF; cdr3_nt: TGTGCCAGTTCCTCGCTTTGGGGAGAGACCCAGTACTTC
j_call: TRBJ2-7; v_call: TRBV6-1; d_call: NA; clone_size: NA; cdr3_aa: CASIQGPSYEQYF; cdr3_nt: TGTGCCAGCATTCAGGGGCCCTCCTACGAGCAGTACTTC